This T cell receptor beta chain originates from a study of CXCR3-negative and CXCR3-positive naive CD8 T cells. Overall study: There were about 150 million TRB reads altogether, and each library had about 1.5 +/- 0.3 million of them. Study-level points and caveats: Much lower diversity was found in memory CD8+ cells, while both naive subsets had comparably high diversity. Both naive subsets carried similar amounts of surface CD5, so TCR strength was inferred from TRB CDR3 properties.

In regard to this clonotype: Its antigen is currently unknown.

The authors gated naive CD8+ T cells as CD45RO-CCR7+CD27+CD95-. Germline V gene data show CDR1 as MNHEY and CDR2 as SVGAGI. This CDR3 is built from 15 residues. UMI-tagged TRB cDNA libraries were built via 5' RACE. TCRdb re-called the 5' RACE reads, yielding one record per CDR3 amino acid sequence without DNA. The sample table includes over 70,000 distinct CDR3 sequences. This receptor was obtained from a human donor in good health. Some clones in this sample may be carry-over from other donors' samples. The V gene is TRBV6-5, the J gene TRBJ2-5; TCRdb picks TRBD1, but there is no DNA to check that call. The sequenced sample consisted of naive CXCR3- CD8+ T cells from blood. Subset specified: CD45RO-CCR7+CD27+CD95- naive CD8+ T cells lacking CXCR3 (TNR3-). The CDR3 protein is CASSKSRWGVETQYF.